This TCR beta chain is from a study of OX40 agonist ivuxolimab in advanced cancers. Sequenced by immunoSEQ multiplex PCR; TCRdb stores in-frame clones only, minus some. The data show around 30,000 clones, roughly 81% seen once. This clone was recorded a few times. Its antigen is as yet unknown. General study points: Among the lowest peripheral clonal expansion occurred in 0.1-3.0 mg/kg partial responders.

No patient had autoimmune disease or received systemic immunosuppression. Germline V gene sequence: CDR1 MNHNS, CDR2 SASEGT. V dropped 7 bases and J dropped 0 bases, with 13 bases sitting between them. This CDR3 is built from 15 residues. The chain couples TRBV6-1 to TRBJ1-3; D gene unclear. The sequence came from an adult with an advanced solid tumor such as melanoma, head and neck, liver or kidney cancer. Sequencing used CD4+ or CD8+ T cells sorted from blood, obtained in a trial of the OX40 agonist ivuxolimab. The CDR3 bases are TGTGCCAGCATGGTTCGGGCCTTCTCTGGAAACACCATATATTTT. Translating gives CASMVRAFSGNTIYF.